Given below is one T cell receptor beta chain in context. Some clones are missing from TCRdb's copy, which holds only in-frame ones; the method was immunoSEQ multiplex PCR. The table lists 65,000 to 85,000 clones, more than 70% of them singletons. This CDR3 comprises 14 residues. V shed 6 bases and J shed 0 bases, with 12 bases lying between them. The germline CDR1 and CDR2 sequences are MNHEY and SVGAGI. If patients had autoimmune disease history or systemic immunosuppression, they were excluded. The data were obtained in a study of OX40 agonist ivuxolimab in advanced cancers. Study in general: Ivuxolimab, an antibody that agonizes OX40 (CD134), was administered to the patients. Prior anti-PD-1, anti-PD-L1 or anti-CTLA-4 therapy was allowed; 40% had some.

This chain connects TRBV6-5 to TRBJ2-7; unclear D gene. The origin of this receptor is an adult with an advanced solid tumor such as melanoma, head and neck, liver or kidney cancer. The starting material was CD4+ or CD8+ T cells sorted from blood, obtained in a trial of the OX40 agonist ivuxolimab. For the CDR3, the DNA is TGTGCCAGCAGGAAGGCCCGATACTCCTACGAGCAGTACTTC. This translates into CASRKARYSYEQYF.